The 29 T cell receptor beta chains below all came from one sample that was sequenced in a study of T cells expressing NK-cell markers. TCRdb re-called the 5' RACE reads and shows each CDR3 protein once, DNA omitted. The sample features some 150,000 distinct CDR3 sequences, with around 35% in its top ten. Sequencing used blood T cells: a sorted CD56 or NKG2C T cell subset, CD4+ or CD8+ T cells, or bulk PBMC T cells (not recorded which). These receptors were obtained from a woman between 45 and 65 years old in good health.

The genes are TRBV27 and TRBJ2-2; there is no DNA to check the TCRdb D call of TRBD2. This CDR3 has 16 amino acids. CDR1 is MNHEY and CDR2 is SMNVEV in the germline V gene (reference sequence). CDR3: CASSLLLAGGPGELFF.

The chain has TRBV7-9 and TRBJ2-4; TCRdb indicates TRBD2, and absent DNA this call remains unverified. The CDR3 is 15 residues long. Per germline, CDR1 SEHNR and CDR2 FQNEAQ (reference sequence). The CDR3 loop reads CASSLAPREGNIQYF.

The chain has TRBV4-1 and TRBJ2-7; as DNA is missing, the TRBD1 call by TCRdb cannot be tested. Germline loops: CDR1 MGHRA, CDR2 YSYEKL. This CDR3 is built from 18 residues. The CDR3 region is CASSQDLQTGSWMDEQYF.

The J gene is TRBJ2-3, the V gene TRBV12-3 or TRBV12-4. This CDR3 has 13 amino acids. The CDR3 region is CASSLEVGDTQYF.

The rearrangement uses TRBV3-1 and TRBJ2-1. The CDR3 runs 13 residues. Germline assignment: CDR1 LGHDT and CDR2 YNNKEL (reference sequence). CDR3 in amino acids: CASSQELSEEQFF.

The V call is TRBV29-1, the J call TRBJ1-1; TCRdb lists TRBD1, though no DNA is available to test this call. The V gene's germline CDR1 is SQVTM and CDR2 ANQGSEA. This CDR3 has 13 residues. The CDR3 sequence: CSGVAGDHTEAFF.

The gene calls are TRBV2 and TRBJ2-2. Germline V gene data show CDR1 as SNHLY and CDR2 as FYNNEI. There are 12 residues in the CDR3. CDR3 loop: CASSVPAGELFF.

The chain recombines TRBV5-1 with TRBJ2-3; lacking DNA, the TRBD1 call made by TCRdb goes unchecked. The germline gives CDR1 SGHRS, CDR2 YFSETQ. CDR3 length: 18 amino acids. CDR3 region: CASSLIGRRATTTDTQYF.

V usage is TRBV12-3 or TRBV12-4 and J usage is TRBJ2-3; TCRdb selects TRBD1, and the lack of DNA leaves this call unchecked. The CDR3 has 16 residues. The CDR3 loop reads CASSRTGGLAADTQYF.

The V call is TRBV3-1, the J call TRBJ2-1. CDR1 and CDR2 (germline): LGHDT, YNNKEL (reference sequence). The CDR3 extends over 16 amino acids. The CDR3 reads CASSQSQSPSYNEQFF.

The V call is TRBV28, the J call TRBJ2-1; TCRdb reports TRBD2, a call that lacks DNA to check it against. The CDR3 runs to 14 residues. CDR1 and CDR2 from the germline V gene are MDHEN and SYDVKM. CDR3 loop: CASSLASLRDEQFF.

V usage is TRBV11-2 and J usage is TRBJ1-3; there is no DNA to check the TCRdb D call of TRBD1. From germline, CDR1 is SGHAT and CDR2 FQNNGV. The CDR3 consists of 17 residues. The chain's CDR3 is CASSLDWDSSGGNTIYF.

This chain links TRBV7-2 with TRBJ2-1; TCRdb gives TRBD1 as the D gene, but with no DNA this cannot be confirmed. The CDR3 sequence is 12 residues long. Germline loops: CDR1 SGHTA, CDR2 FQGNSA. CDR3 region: CASSVDRGEQFF. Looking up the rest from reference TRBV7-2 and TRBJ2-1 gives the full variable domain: GAGVSQSPSNKVTEKGKDVELRCDPISGHTALYWYRQSLGQGLEFLIYFQGNSAPDKSGLPSDRFSAERTGGSVSTLTIQRTQQEDSAVYLCASSVDRGEQFFGPGTRLTVL.

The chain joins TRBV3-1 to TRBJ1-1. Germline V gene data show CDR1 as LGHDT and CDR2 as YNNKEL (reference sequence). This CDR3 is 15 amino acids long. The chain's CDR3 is CASSSSDVWHTGTFF.

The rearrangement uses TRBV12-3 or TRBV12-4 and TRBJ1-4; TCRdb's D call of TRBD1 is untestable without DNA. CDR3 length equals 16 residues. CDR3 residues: CASVFWAGKTNEKLFF.

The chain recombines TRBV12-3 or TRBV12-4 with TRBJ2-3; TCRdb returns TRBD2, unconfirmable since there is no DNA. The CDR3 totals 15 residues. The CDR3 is CASSFGQGLMDTQYF.

This CDR3 is CASSGHPGGGSYNEQFF. V is TRBV9 and J is TRBJ2-1; the D call from TCRdb, TRBD1, cannot be confirmed without DNA. CDR3 length: 17 amino acids. The germline V gene has CDR1 SGDLS and CDR2 YYNGEE. Combining the CDR3 with reference TRBV9 and TRBJ2-1 gives the whole variable domain DSGVTQTPKHLITATGQRVTLRCSPRSGDLSVYWYQQSLDQGLQFLIQYYNGEERAKGNILERFSAQQFPDLHSELNLSSLELGDSALYFCASSGHPGGGSYNEQFFGPGTRLTVL.

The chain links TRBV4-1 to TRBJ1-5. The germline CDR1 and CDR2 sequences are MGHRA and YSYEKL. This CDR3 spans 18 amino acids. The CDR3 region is CASSQVGGRLASDQPQHF.

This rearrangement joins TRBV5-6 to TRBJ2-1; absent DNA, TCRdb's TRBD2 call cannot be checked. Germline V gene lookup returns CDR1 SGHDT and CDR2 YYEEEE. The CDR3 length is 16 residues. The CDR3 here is CASSFLAGAGYNEQFF.

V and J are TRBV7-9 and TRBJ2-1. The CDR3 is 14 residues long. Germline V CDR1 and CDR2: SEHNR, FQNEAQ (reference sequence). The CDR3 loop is CASSLARQSNEQFF.

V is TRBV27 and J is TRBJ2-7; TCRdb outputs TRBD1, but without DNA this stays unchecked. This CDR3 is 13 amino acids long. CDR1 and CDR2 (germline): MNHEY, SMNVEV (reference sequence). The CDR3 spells CASSFGISAEQYF.

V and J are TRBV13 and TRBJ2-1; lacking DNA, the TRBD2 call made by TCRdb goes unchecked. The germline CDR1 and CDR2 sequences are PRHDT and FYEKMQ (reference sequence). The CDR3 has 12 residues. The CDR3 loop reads CASSFPREEQFF.

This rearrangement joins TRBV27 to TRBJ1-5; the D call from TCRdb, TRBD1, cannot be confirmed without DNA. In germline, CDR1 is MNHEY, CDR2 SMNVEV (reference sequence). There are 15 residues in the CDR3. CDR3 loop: CASSSRGQGIQPQHF.

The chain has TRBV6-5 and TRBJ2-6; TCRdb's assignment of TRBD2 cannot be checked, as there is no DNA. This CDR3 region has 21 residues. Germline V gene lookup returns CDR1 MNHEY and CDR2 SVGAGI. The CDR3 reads CASSYSRDGGDLGSGANVLTF.

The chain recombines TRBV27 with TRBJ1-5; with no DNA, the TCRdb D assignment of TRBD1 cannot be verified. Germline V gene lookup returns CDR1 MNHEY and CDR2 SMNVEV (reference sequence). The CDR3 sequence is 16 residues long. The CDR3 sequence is CASSDRGPYSNQPQHF.

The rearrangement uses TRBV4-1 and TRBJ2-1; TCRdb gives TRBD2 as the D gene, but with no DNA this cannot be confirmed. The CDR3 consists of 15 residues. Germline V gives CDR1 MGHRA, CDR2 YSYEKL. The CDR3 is CASSETSGSRNEQFF.

The CDR3 protein is CASSPPTSRVQETQYF. The chain recombines TRBV18 with TRBJ2-5. The V gene's germline CDR1 is KGHSH and CDR2 LQKENI. The CDR3 loop spans 16 amino acids.

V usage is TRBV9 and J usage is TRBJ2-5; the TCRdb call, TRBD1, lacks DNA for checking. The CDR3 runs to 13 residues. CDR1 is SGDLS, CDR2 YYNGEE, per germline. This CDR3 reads CASSAGRRETQYF.

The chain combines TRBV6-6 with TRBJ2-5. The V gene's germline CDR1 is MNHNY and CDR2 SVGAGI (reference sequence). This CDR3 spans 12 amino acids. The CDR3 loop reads CASSRQGETQYF.